A single T cell receptor beta chain is shown here with its context. This sample was taken from a study of T cell responses to AZD1222 COVID-19 vaccine. Only in-frame clones appear in the TCRdb table, and some are missing; sequencing was by immunoSEQ multiplex PCR. The table lists roughly 140,000 clones, roughly 90% of them singletons, with 1.9% in the top ten. The CDR3 is 14 residues long. CDR1 and CDR2 from the germline V gene are SGHRS and YFSETQ. The V end lost 4 bases, the J end lost 2 bases, and 13 bases lay between the germline ends. This TCR was sampled from an adult who received the AZD1222 COVID-19 vaccine. The sample here was peripheral blood, taken 28 days after the second AZD1222 dose. The V gene is TRBV5-1, the J gene TRBJ2-7; D is possibly TRBD1 (6 bases). The CDR3 reads CASSHGTTTYEQYF. CDR3 DNA: TGCGCCAGCAGCCACGGGACAACTACCTACGAGCAGTACTTC.